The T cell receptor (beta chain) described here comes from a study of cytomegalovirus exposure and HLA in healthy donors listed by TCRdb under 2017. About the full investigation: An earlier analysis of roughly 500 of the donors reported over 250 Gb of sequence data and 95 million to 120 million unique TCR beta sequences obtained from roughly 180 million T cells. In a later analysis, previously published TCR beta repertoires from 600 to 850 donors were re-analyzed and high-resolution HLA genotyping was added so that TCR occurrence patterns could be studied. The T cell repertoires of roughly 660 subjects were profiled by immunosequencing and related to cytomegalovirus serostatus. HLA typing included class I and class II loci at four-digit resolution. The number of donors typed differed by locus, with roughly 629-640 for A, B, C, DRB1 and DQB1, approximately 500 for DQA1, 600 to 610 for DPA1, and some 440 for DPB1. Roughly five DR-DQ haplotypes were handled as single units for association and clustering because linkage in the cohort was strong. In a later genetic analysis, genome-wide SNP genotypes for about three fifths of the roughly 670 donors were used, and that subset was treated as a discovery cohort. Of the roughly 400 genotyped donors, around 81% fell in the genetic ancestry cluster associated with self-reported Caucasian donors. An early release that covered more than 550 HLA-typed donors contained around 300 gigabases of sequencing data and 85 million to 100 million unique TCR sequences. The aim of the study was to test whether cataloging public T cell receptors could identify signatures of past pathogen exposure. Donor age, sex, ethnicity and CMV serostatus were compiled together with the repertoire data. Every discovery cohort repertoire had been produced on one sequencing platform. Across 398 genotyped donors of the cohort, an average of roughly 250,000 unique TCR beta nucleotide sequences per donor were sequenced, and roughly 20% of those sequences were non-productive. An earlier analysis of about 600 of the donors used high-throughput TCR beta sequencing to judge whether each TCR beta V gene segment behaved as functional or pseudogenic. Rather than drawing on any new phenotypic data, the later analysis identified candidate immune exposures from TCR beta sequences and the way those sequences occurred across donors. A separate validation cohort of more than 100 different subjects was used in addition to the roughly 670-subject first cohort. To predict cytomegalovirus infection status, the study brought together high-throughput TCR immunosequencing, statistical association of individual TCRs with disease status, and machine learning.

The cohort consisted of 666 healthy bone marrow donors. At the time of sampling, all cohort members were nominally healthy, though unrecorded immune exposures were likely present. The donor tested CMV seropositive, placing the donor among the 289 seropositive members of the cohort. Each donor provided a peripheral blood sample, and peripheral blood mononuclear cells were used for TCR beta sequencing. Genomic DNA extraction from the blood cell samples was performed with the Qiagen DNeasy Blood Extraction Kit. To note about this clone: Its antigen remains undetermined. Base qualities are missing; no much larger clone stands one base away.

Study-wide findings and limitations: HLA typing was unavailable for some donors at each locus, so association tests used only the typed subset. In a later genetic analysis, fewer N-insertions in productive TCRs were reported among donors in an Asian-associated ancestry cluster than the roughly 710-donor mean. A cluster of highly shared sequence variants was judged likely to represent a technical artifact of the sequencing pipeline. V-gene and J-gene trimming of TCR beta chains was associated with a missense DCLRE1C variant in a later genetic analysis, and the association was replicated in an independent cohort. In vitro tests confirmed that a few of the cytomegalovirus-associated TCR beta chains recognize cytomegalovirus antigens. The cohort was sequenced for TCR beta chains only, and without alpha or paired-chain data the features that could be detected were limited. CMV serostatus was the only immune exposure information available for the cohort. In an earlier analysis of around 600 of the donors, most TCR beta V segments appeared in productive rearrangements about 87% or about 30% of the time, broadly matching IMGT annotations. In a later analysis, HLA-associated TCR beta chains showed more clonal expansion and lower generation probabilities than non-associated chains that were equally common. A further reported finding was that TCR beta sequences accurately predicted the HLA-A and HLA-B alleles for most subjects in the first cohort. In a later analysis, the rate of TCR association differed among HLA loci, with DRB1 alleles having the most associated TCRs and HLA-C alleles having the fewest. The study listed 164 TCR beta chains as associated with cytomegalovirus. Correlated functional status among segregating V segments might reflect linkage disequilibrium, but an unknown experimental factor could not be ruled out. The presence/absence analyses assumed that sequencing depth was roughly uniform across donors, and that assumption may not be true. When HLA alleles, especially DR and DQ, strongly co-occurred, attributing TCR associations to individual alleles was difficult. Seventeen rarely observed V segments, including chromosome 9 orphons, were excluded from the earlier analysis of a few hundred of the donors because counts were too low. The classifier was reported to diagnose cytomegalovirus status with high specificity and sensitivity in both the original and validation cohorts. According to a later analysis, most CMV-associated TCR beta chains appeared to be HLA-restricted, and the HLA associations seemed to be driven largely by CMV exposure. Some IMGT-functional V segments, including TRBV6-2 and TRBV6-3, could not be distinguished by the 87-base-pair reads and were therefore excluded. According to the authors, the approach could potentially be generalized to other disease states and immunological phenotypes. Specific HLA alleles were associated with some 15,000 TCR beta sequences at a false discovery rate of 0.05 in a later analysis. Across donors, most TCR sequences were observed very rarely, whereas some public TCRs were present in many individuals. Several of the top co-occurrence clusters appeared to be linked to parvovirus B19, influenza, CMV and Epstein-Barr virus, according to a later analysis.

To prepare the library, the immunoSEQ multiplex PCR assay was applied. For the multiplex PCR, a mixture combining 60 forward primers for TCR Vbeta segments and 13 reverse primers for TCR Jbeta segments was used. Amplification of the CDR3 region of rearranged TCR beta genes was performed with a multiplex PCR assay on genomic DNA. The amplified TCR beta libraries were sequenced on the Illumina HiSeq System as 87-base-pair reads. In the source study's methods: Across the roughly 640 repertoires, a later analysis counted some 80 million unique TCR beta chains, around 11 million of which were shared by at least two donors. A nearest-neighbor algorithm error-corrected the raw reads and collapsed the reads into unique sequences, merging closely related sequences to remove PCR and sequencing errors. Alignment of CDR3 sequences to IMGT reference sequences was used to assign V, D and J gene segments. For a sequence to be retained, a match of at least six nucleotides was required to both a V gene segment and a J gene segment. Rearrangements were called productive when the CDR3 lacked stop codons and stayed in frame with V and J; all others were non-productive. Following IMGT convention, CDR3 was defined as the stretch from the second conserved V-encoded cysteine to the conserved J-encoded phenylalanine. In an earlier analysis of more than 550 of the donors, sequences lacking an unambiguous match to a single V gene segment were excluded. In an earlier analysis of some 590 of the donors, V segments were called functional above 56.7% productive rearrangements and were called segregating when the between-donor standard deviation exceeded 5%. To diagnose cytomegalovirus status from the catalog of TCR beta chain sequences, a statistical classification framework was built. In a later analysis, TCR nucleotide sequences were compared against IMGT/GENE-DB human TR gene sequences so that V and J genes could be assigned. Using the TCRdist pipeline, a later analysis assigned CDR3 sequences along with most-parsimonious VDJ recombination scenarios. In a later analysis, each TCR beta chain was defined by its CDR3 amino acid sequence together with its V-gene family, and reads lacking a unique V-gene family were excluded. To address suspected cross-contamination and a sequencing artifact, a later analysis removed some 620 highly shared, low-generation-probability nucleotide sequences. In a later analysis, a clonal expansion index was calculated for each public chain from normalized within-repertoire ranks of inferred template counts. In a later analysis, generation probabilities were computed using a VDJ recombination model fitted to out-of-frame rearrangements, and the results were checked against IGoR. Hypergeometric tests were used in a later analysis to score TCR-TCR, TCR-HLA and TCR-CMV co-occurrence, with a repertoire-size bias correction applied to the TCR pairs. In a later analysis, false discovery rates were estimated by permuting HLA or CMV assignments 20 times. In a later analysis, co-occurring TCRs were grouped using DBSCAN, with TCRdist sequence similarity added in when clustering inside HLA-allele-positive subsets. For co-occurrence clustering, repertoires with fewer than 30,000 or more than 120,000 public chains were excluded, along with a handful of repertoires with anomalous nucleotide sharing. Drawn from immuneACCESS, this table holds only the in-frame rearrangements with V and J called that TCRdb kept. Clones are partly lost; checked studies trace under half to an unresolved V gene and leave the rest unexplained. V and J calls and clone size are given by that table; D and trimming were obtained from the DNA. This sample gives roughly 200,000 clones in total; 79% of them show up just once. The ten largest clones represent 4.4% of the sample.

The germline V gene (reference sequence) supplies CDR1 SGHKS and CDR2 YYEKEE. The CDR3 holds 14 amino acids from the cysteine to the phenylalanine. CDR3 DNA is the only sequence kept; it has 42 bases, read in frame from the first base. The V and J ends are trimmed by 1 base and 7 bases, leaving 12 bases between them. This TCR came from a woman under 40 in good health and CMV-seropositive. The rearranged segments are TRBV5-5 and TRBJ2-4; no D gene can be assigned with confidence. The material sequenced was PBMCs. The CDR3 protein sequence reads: CASSLLAAANIQYF. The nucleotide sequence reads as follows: TGTGCCAGCAGCTTGCTCGCCGCCGCGAACATTCAGTACTTC.